This T cell receptor (beta chain) was sequenced in a study of type 1 regulatory T cells. Study as a whole: This in vitro CD4 product, T-allo10, is enriched for Tr1 cells and alloantigen-specific.

CDR1 is SGHNT and CDR2 is YYREEE in the germline V gene (reference sequence). V was trimmed by 4 bases and J by 5 bases, leaving 10 bases between them. The CDR3 covers 13 residues. With regard to this clonotype: What it recognizes is unknown.

TCRdb redid the calling of the reads with MiXCR, one entry per CDR3 protein. The sample holds about 68,000 distinct CDR3 sequences, around 57% seen once. T-allo10 cells from the graft donor were described as anergic, host-alloantigen-specific, and alloantigen-specific suppressors. The sequenced material came from cultured T cells, either the whole culture or a sorted T cell fraction (not recorded which). The subset was: Tr1-enriched cell product generated in vitro against host alloantigens. The receptor's source is a human donor in good health. This chain connects TRBV5-4 to TRBJ2-1, with D possibly matching TRBD1 (5 bases). The CDR3 here is CASSQQGNNEQFF. As DNA, the CDR3 is TGTGCCAGCAGCCAGCAGGGTAACAATGAGCAGTTCTTC. Variable domain in full (rest from reference TRBV5-4 and TRBJ2-1): ETGVTQSPTHLIKTRGQQVTLRCSSQSGHNTVSWYQQALGQGPQFIFQYYREEENGRGNFPPRFSGLQFPNYSSELNVNALELDDSALYLCASSQQGNNEQFFGPGTRLTVL.